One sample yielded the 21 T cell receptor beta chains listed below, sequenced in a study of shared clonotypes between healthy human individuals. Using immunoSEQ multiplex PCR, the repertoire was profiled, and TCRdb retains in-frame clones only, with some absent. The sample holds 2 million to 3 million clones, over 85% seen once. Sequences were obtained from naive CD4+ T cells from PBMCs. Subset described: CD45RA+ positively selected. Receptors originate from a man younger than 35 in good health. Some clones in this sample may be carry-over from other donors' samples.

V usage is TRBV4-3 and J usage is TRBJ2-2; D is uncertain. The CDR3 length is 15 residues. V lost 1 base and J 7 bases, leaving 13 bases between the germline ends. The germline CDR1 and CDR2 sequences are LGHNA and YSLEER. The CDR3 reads CASSQVRLEGGELFF. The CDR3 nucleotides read TGCGCCAGCAGCCAAGTGCGACTCGAAGGCGGGGAGCTGTTTTTT.

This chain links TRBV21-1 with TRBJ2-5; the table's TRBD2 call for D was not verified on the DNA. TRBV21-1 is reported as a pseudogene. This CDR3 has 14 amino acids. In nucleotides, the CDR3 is TGTGCCAGCCCCGGAGGCAGGCGCCAATGGACCCAGTACTTC. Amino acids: CASPGGRRQWTQYF.

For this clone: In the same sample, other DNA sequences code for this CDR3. The CDR3 is CSPGDTDTQYF. The CDR3 nucleotides are TGCAGCCCTGGCGACACAGATACGCAGTATTTT. The gene calls are TRBV20-1 and TRBJ2-3; D remains ambiguous. Germline lookup yields CDR1 DFQATT and CDR2 SNEGSKA (reference sequence). This CDR3 has 11 residues.

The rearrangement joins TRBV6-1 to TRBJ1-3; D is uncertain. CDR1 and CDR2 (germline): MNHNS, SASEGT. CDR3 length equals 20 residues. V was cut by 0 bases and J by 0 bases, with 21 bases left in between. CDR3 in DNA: TGTGCCAGCAGTGAAGCGCCGGTGTGGGTGGGTAGAGGCTCTGGAAACACCATATATTTT. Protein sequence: CASSEAPVWVGRGSGNTIYF.

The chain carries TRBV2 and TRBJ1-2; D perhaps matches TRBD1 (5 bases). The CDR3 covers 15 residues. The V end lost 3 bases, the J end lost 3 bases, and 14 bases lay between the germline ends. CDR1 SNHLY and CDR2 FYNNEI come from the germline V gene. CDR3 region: CASSEAGALYYGYTF. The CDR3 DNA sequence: TGTGCCAGCAGTGAGGCCGGGGCTCTATACTATGGCTACACCTTC.

CDR3: CASSLATAEQETQYF. As DNA, the CDR3 is TGTGCCAGCAGCTTGGCGACCGCGGAGCAAGAGACCCAGTACTTC. J is TRBJ2-5 and V is TRBV5-8, with no clear D. Germline CDR1 SGHTS, CDR2 YDEGEE. This CDR3 has 15 amino acids. V dropped 0 bases and J dropped 2 bases, with 11 bases sitting between them.

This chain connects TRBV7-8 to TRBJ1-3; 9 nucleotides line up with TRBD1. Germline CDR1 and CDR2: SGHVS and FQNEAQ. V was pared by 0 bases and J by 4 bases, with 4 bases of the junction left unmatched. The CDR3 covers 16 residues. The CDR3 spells CASSLARGTGGNTIYF. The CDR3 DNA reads TGTGCCAGCAGCTTAGCGCGGGGGACAGGGGGAAACACCATATATTTT.

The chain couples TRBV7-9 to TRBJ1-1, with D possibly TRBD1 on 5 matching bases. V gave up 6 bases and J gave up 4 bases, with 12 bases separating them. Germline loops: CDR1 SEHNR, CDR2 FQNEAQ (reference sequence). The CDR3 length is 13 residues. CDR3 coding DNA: TGTGCCAGCAGGTGGACAACGGGCACTGAAGCTTTCTTT. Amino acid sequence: CASRWTTGTEAFF.

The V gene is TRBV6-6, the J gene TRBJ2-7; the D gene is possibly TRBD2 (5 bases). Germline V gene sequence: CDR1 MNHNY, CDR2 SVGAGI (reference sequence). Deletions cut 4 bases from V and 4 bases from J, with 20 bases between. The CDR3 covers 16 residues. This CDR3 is CASSSRGRATSYEQYF. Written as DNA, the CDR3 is TGTGCCAGCAGTTCCCGAGGGCGGGCTACGTCTTACGAGCAGTACTTC.

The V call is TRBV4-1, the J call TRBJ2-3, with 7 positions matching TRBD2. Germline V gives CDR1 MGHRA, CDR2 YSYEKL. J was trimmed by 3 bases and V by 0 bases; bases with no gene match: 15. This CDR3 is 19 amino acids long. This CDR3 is CASSQEGVWRGSETDTQYF. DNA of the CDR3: TGCGCCAGCAGCCAAGAAGGGGTTTGGCGCGGGAGTGAAACAGATACGCAGTATTTT.

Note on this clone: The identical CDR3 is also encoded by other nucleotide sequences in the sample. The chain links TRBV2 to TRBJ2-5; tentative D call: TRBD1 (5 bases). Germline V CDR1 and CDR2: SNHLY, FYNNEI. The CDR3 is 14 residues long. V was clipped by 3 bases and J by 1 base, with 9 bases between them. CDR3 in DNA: TGTGCCAGCAGTGATGGCAGGGCCCAAGAGACCCAGTACTTC. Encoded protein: CASSDGRAQETQYF. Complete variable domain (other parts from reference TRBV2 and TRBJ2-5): EPEVTQTPSHQVTQMGQEVILRCVPISNHLYFYWYRQILGQKVEFLVSFYNNEISEKSEIFDDQFSVERPDGSNFTLKIRSTKLEDSAMYFCASSDGRAQETQYFGPGTRLLVL.

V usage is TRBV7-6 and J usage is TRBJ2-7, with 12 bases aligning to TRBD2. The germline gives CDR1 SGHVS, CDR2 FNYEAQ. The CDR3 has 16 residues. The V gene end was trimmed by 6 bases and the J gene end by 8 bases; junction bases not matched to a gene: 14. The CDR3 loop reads CASRRTSGEIPYQQYF. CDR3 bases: TGTGCCAGCAGGAGGACTAGCGGGGAGATCCCTTACCAGCAGTACTTC. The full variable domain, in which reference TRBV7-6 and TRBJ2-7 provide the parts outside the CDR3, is GAGVSQSPRYKVTKRGQDVALRCDPISGHVSLYWYRQALGQGPEFLTYFNYEAQQDKSGLPNDRFSAERPEGSISTLTIQRTEQRDSAMYRCASRRTSGEIPYQQYFGPGTRLTVT.

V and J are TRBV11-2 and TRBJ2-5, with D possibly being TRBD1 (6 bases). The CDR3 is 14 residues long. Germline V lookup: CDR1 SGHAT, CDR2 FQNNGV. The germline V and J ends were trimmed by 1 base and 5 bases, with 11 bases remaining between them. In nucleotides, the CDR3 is TGTGCCAGCAGCTTAGTAGTCCAGGGGGAGACCCAGTACTTC. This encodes CASSLVVQGETQYF.

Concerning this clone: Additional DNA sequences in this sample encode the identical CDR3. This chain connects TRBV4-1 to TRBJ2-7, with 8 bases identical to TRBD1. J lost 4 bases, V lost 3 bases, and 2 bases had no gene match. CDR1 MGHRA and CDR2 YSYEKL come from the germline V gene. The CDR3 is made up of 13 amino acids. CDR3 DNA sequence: TGCGCCAGCAGCCAGACAGGGGATTACGAGCAGTACTTC. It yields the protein CASSQTGDYEQYF.

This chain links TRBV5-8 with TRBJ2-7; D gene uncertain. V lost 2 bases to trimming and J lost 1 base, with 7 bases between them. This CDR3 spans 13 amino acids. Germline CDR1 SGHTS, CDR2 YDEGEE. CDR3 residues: CASSLRLSYEQYF. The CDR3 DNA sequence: TGTGCCAGCAGCTTAAGGCTATCCTACGAGCAGTACTTC.

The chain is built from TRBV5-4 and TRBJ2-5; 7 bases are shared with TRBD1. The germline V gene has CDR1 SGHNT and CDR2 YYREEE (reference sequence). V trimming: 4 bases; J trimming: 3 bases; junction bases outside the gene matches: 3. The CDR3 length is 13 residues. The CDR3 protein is CASSLGTEETQYF. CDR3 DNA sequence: TGTGCCAGCAGCCTCGGGACAGAAGAGACCCAGTACTTC.

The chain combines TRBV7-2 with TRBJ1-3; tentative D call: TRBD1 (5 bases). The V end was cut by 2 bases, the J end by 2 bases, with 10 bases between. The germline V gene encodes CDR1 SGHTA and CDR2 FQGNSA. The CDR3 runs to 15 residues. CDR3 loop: CASSLMRQPGNTIYF. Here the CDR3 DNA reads TGTGCCAGCAGCTTAATGCGACAGCCTGGAAACACCATATATTTT.

CDR3 loop: CASSQVGGNTIYF. The CDR3 bases are TGTGCCAGCAGCCAAGTGGGAGGAAACACCATATATTTT. The V call is TRBV14, the J call TRBJ1-3; D is unclear. Trimming shortened V by 1 base and J by 4 bases, and 5 bases separated the two germline ends. Germline values: CDR1 SGHDN, CDR2 FVKESK. The CDR3 runs 13 residues.

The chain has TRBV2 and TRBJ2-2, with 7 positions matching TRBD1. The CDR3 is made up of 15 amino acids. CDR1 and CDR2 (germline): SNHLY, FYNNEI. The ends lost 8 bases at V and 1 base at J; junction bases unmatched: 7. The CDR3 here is CASGRQGLNTGELFF. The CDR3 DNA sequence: TGTGCCAGCGGTAGACAGGGCCTGAACACCGGGGAGCTGTTTTTT.

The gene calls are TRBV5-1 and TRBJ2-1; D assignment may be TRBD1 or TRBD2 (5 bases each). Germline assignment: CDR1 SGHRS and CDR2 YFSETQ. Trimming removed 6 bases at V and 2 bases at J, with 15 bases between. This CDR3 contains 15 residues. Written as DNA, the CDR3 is TGCGCCAGCACCCTGGGGACCTCCCCCTACAATGAGCAGTTCTTC. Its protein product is CASTLGTSPYNEQFF.

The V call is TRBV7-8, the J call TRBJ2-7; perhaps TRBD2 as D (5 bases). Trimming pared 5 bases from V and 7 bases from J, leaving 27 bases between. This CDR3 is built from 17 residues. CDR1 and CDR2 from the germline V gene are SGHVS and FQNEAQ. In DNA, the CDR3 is TGTGCCAGCAGCCTCCGCGGTGGCGCCGGAGGTTCTAGGGAGCAGTACTTC. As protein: CASSLRGGAGGSREQYF.